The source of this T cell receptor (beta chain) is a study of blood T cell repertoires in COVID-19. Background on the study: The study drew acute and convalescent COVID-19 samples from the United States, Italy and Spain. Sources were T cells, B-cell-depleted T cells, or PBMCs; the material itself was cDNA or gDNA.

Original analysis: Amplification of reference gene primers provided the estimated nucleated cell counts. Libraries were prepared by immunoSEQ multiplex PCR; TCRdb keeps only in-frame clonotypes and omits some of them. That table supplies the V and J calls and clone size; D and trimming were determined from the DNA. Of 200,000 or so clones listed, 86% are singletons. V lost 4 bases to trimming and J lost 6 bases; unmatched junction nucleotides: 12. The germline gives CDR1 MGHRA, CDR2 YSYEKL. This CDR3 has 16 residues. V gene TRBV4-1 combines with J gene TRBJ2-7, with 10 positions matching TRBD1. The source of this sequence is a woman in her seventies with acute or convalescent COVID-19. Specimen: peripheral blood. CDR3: CASSRGNSGTGVEQYF. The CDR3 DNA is TGCGCCAGCAGCCGCGGGAATTCCGGGACAGGGGTCGAGCAGTACTTC.